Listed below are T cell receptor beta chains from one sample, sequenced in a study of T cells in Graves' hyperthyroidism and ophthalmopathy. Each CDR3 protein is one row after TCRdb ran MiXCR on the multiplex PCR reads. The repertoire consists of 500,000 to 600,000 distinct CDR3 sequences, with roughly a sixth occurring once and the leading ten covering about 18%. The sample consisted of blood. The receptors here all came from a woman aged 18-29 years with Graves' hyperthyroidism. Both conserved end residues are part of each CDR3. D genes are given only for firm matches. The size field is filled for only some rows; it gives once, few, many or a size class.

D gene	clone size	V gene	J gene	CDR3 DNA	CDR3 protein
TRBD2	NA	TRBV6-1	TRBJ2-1	TGTGCCAGCAGTGATGGGCTAGCGGCCGAAGGTCCCTACAATGAGCAGTTCTTC	CASSDGLAAEGPYNEQFF
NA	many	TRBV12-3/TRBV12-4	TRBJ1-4	TGTGCCAGCACCCTCGAAACAGGGTATACTAATGAAAAACTGTTTTTT	CASTLETGYTNEKLFF
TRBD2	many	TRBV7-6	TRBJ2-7	TGTGCCAGCAGCTTAGTGCTAGCGGGAGAGCTTGCCTACGAGCAGTACTTC	CASSLVLAGELAYEQYF
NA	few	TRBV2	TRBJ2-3	TGTGCCAGCAGTGGGACTCGTGCTAGCACAGATACGCAGTATTTT	CASSGTRASTDTQYF
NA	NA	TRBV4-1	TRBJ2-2	TGCGCCAGCAGCCAAGGAGGGGGCTCGGGAGCCTCGGTGAACACCGGGGAGCTGTTTTTT	CASSQGGGSGASVNTGELFF
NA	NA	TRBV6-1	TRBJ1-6	TGTGGTGTTGATTCACCCCTCCACTTT	CGVDSPLHF
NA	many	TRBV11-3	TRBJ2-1	TGTGCCAGCACTCCTAACGACGACTCCTACAATGAGCAGTTCTTC	CASTPNDDSYNEQFF
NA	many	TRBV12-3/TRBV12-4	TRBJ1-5	TGTGCCAGCAGCCGGGGTCAGGGCAATCAGCCCCAGCATTTT	CASSRGQGNQPQHF
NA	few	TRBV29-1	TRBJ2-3	TGCACCTTTGGGGCGGATACGCAGTATTTT	CTFGADTQYF
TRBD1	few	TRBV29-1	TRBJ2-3	TGCAGCGCTGGGACAGGGCCCACAGATACGCAGTATTTT	CSAGTGPTDTQYF
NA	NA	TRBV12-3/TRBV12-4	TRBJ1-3	TGTGCCAGCAGTACCAGGGACACAGGAAACACCATATATTTT	CASSTRDTGNTIYF
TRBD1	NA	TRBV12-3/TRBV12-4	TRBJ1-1	TGTGCCAGCAGTTTAGAGTGGAGGACAGGGGCAGGGAGTACTGAAGCTTTCTTT	CASSLEWRTGAGSTEAFF
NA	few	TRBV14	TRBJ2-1	TGTGCCAGCAGCCAGCTAGTCCTCCATGAGCAGTTCTTC	CASSQLVLHEQFF
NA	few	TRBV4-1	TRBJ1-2	TGCGCCAGCAGCCAAGATCGGACGGACAGAACCTATGGCTACACCTTC	CASSQDRTDRTYGYTF
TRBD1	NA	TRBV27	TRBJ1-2	TGTGCCAGCAGCTCGGACAGGCGACACTATGGCTACACCTTC	CASSSDRRHYGYTF
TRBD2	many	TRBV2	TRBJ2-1	TGTGCCAGCAGTGAAGCGAGTAGCGGGAGTTTGAATGAGCAGTTCTTC	CASSEASSGSLNEQFF
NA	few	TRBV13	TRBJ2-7	TGTGCCAGCAGCTTAGCAGGGGAGAATCCCTACGAGCAGTACTTC	CASSLAGENPYEQYF
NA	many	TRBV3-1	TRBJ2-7	TGTGCCAGCAGCCAAGGCCCTAGGGAGCAGTACTTC	CASSQGPREQYF
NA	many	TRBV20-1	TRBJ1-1	TGCAGTGCTAGTTCGGGGGGTTTGAACACTGAAGCTTTCTTT	CSASSGGLNTEAFF
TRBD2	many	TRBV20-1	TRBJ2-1	TGCAGTGCTAGCCGGGACTACTACAATGAGCAGTTCTTC	CSASRDYYNEQFF
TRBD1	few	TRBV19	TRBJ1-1	TGTGCCAGTAGTACCCTCGGGACAGGGGACCATGGAGCTTTCTTT	CASSTLGTGDHGAFF
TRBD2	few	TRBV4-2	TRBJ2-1	TGTGCCAGCAGCCAAGAATTCTTTGGCGGGAGGGCCGAGAATGAGCAGTTCTTC	CASSQEFFGGRAENEQFF
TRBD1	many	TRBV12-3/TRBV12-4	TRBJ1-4	TGTGCCAGCAGTCCGACAGGGGGCGGGAATGAAAAACTGTTTTTT	CASSPTGGGNEKLFF
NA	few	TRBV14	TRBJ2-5	TGTGCCAGCAGCTCACATCCTCGGGAGACCCAGTACTTC	CASSSHPRETQYF
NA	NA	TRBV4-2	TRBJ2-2	TGTGCCAGCAGCCGAAGCGGTCCTAGAGCGAACACCGGGGAGCTGTTTTTT	CASSRSGPRANTGELFF
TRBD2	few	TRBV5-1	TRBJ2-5	TGCGCCAGCAGCCGGGAGGGGGATAAAGAGACCCAGTACTTC	CASSREGDKETQYF
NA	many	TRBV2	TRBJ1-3	TGTGCCAGCAGTCCCGACGGAAACTCTGGAAACACCATATATTTT	CASSPDGNSGNTIYF
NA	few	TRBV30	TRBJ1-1	TGTGCCTGGAGTGTACGGGTAACTGAAGCTTTCTTT	CAWSVRVTEAFF
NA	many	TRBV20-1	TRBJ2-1	TGCAGTGCTAGAGATTACAGCTCCTACAATGAGCAGTTCTTC	CSARDYSSYNEQFF
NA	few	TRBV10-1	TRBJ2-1	TGCGCCAGCAGTGAGTCGAGACAGTACAATGAGCAGTTCTTC	CASSESRQYNEQFF
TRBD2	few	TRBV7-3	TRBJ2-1	TGTGCCAGCAGCTTATTGTCTAGCGGGGGACCGTACAATGAGCAGTTCTTC	CASSLLSSGGPYNEQFF
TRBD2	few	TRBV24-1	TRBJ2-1	TGTGCCACCAGTGAGTTAGCGGGGGAGCAGTTCTTC	CATSELAGEQFF
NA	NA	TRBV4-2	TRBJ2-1	TGTGCCAGCAGCCAAGTAGTCAGGGGTCAGGGGGGGAGGCTTGGGAATGAGCAGTTCTTC	CASSQVVRGQGGRLGNEQFF
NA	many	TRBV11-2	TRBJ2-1	TGTGCCAGCAGAAACAGGGATGAGCAGTTCTTC	CASRNRDEQFF
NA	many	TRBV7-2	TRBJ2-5	TGTGCCAGCAGCTTAGCGGCTTTAGAGACCCAGTACTTC	CASSLAALETQYF
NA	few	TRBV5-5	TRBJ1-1	TGTGCCAGCGGGTCTCCGGGAACGTCGTTTGCGGAAGCTTTCTTT	CASGSPGTSFAEAFF
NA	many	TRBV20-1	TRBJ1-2	TGCAGTGCTAGAGATATTAGTAGGGCAGCTAACTATGGCTACACCTTC	CSARDISRAANYGYTF
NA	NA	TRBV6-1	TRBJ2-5	TGTGCCAGCAGTACCTCTGGTGGGACCCAGTACTTC	CASSTSGGTQYF